The source of this TCR beta chain is a study of shared clonotypes between healthy human individuals. The CDR3 has 18 residues. Germline V lookup: CDR1 PRHDT, CDR2 FYEKMQ (reference sequence). Trimming took 0 bases from V and 9 from J; bases not matched to a gene: 14. This clone was seen just once. As yet, its antigen is unknown. Data came from immunoSEQ multiplex PCR; TCRdb stores just in-frame clones and leaves some out. The table includes hundreds of thousands of clones, around 92% detected once. Broader study findings: Compared with memory subsets, naive subsets generally had larger estimated richness. Only blood samples were collected, and tissue repertoires likely differ.

In the naive CD8 group, cells lacked CD45RO and were positively selected for CCR7, so terminally differentiated effector memory CD45RA+ cells were left out. All donors were healthy HIV-negative adults lacking recent acute infections or vaccinations. Input material: naive CD8+ T cells sorted from blood. The rearrangement joins TRBV13 to TRBJ2-1, with 10 nucleotides matching TRBD2. The origin of this receptor is a man younger than 40 in good health. The CDR3 reads CASSLGRRGLAGGSEQFF. For the CDR3, the DNA is TGTGCCAGCAGCTTAGGTCGCCGGGGGTTAGCGGGAGGCTCTGAGCAGTTCTTC.